The TCR beta chain described here comes from a study of shared clonotypes between healthy human individuals (TCRdb year 2020). About the study as a whole: A few men and two women, aged 18 to 49 years, made up the cohort. Blood TCR repertoires of about 5 healthy adults were deeply sequenced to estimate repertoire size and the extent of clonotype sharing between individuals. Different laboratories and diverse techniques were used to prepare libraries and sequence TCR repertoires, to increase sequencing depth and limit assay-specific biases. Per donor, leukapheresis produced somewhere between about 0.8 and 9 billion PBMCs. The paper as a whole reports these results and caveats: The small number of donors limited the genetic and exposure-history diversity represented. Pairwise subsampling indicated that sequencing depth was expected to affect the degree of clonotype sharing among donors. Only blood was sampled, and tissue TCR repertoires likely differ from those in blood.

TCR CDR3 regions were amplified from genomic DNA by multiplex PCR using the deep immunoSEQ assay. Extracted genomic DNA from each cell subset was spread evenly across all wells of several immunoSEQ 96-well plates, with each plate serving as a replicate. For unsorted PBMC, each replicate PCR was loaded with roughly 0.3 ug genomic DNA, equivalent to roughly 31,000 T cell genomes. Ten immunoSEQ deep assay plates were used to sequence the unsorted PBMC genomic DNA. The purified libraries were quantified using a Qubit 3.0 fluorometer, sized with a Bioanalyzer 2100, and then quantified again using the KAPA Library Quantification kit. Every immunoSEQ 96-well plate was sequenced on a separate single-read 150-cycle Illumina NextSeq 550 flow cell. As for how the authors treated the data: Because the immunoSEQ output held only junctional sequences and lacked quality scores, the filtering could not match the filtering applied to full-length reads. To assign V/J genes and CDR3, sequences were annotated against IMGT germline references using PyIR, a Python wrapper for IgBLAST v1.9. Reads were removed for weak V/J assignments (E-value above 1e-6), missing CDR3, stop codons, out-of-frame junctions, or ambiguous translated residues. V3J clonotypes were defined as sequences sharing the same inferred V gene, J gene, and CDR3 amino acid sequence. Percentage overlap between repertoires was calculated by dividing the number of shared unique clonotypes by the size of the smaller repertoire. Repertoire richness was assessed with RTK rarefaction, the Chao1 estimator, and Recon v2.1 estimates of unobserved clonotypes. Not all clones reach the TCRdb copy of this immuneACCESS table, which keeps in-frame sequences only. Checked studies attribute under half of the gap to unresolved V genes and leave the rest unexplained. V, J and clone size reflect that table, while D and trimming were determined from the DNA. This sample is represented by hundreds of thousands of clones; 70% to 80% of them were singletons. The top ten clonotypes cover around 13% of the sample.

Donors were healthy HIV-negative adults with no recently reported acute infections or vaccinations. Every donor was a Caucasian adult residing in Nashville, Tennessee, USA. For unsorted samples, around 85 million PBMCs were counted, and genomic DNA was extracted using the QIAamp DNA Blood Mini kit. Blood was collected by leukapheresis, and PBMCs were isolated by Ficoll-Histopaque density gradient centrifugation and then cryopreserved in liquid nitrogen vapor phase. As to this clone: Which antigen it targets is not known. Per-nucleotide qualities are absent, and no much larger clonotype sits a single base away.

Germline trimming: 7 bases from V, 6 bases from J; junction bases outside gene matches: 8. From the cysteine through the phenylalanine, the CDR3 covers 14 amino acids. Only the CDR3 part of the read is kept: 42 bases, read in frame from the first base. CDR1 and CDR2 are read off the germline V gene as LGHNA and YSLEER. This sequence originates from a woman in her forties in good health. Some clones in this sample may be carry-over from other donors' samples. The sequence links TRBV4-3 to TRBJ2-1; 8 middle bases align to TRBD1. The sample comprised PBMCs. The CDR3 sequence is CASTPGTGPNEQFF. In nucleotides, the sequence is TGCGCCAGCACCCCCGGGACAGGCCCCAATGAGCAGTTCTTC.